A selection of T cell receptor beta chains follows, all from one sample in a study of T cells in Graves' hyperthyroidism and ophthalmopathy. MiXCR was run by TCRdb on the multiplex PCR reads, yielding one entry per CDR3 protein. The sample has 600,000 or so distinct CDR3 sequences, just over 45% seen once; the top ten hold just over 8%. Sample: peripheral blood or thyroid tissue (not recorded which). Every receptor here comes from a woman in her late teens or twenties with Graves' hyperthyroidism. Each CDR3 is given with its conserved first and last residue. A D gene is named only where the DNA matches it firmly. Rows give clone size only sometimes, using once, few, many, or a class for an expanded clone.

v_call	d_call	j_call	clone_size	cdr3_aa	cdr3_nt
TRBV7-2	.	TRBJ2-6	.	CASSSGQHSGANVLTF	TGTGCCAGCAGCTCCGGACAGCACTCTGGGGCCAACGTCCTGACTTTC
TRBV11-3	.	TRBJ1-1	few	CASSLGLTNTEAFF	TGTGCCAGCAGCTTAGGACTTACGAACACTGAAGCTTTCTTT
TRBV6-1	.	TRBJ2-6	.	CASSEVGAGANVLTF	TGTGCCAGCAGTGAAGTAGGGGCTGGGGCCAACGTCCTGACTTTC
TRBV12-3/TRBV12-4	.	TRBJ1-4	few	CASSQQALNEKLFF	TGTGCCAGCAGCCAGCAGGCCCTAAATGAAAAACTGTTTTTT
TRBV11-2	.	TRBJ2-5	.	CASSAGQGGHSETQYF	TGTGCCAGCAGCGCTGGACAGGGAGGGCATTCAGAGACCCAGTACTTC
TRBV7-6	.	TRBJ1-2	.	CASSTGFSGYTF	TGTGCCAGCAGCACAGGGTTTAGTGGCTACACCTTC
TRBV15	.	TRBJ2-2	few	CATESGTDLGTGELFF	TGTGCCACCGAATCCGGGACCGACTTGGGAACCGGGGAGCTGTTTTTT
TRBV24-1	.	TRBJ2-5	.	CATSDPPGWETQYF	TGTGCCACCAGTGATCCCCCGGGCTGGGAGACCCAGTACTTC
TRBV10-3	.	TRBJ2-2	.	CAISAGETGELFF	TGTGCCATCAGTGCGGGCGAGACCGGGGAGCTGTTTTTT
TRBV25-1	.	TRBJ1-4	.	CASASWRTQGEKLFF	TGCGCCAGCGCGAGTTGGAGGACCCAAGGGGAAAAACTGTTTTTT
TRBV2	.	TRBJ1-2	many	CASSMTASYGYTF	TGTGCCAGCAGTATGACAGCATCCTATGGCTACACCTTC
TRBV5-1	.	TRBJ1-4	.	CASSGDERNEKLFF	TGCGCCAGCAGCGGGGACGAAAGAAATGAAAAACTGTTTTTT
TRBV10-3	.	TRBJ1-3	.	CAISDRDRASFSGNTIYF	TGTGCCATCAGTGACAGGGACCGCGCATCCTTCTCTGGAAACACCATATATTTT
TRBV29-1	.	TRBJ1-2	.	CSTGLAVDYGYTF	TGCAGCACGGGACTAGCCGTGGACTATGGCTACACCTTC
TRBV7-2	TRBD1	TRBJ2-7	.	CASSLADREPIVQYF	TGTGCCAGCAGCTTAGCGGACAGGGAACCTATAGTGCAGTACTTC
TRBV24-1	TRBD1	TRBJ2-2	many	CATSARDRGGTGELFF	TGTGCCACCAGTGCCCGGGACAGGGGCGGCACCGGGGAGCTGTTTTTT
TRBV7-2	.	TRBJ1-4	.	CASRPAETNEKLFF	TGTGCCAGCCGACCGGCGGAGACTAATGAAAAACTGTTTTTT
TRBV9	.	TRBJ2-2	.	CASSVGGYGELFF	TGTGCCAGCAGCGTAGGAGGGTACGGGGAGCTGTTTTTT